Listed below are T cell receptor beta chains from one sample, sequenced in a study of T cell repertoires in cytomegalovirus infection. TCRdb re-called the reads with MiXCR, one entry per CDR3 protein. The sample has some 180,000 distinct CDR3 sequences, 8% to 10% seen once. The sample was PBMCs. The receptors shown here come from a human donor in good health (CMV status not recorded). Some clones in this sample may be carry-over from other donors' samples. The CDR3 runs from the conserved cysteine through the conserved F or W. A D gene is named only where the DNA matches it firmly. For some rows the clone size is stated as once, few or many, or as a class when expanded; others skip it.

J gene	D gene	V gene	clone size	CDR3 protein	CDR3 DNA
TRBJ1-1	-	TRBV9	-	CASSVAGGSTEAFF	TGTGCCAGCAGCGTGGCAGGCGGGTCCACTGAAGCTTTCTTT
TRBJ2-3	-	TRBV20-1	few	CSAREGGGTDTQYF	TGCAGTGCTAGAGAGGGCGGGGGCACAGATACGCAGTATTTT
TRBJ2-3	-	TRBV7-9	many	CASSSVTSTDTQYF	TGTGCCAGCAGCTCCGTGACTAGCACAGATACGCAGTATTTT
TRBJ1-6	-	TRBV7-2	many	CASSLGNSPLHF	TGTGCCAGCAGCTTAGGGAATTCACCCCTCCACTTT
TRBJ2-1	TRBD2	TRBV4-3	few	CASSQHAAQRGSNYNEQFF	TGCGCCAGCAGCCAGCACGCTGCCCAGCGCGGGAGTAACTACAATGAGCAGTTCTTC
TRBJ1-1	-	TRBV6-5	-	CASSYANQLGGQGTEAFF	TGTGCCAGCAGTTACGCCAATCAACTAGGGGGGCAGGGCACTGAAGCTTTCTTT
TRBJ2-7	TRBD2	TRBV19	many	CASRVAGSSYEQYF	TGTGCCAGTAGAGTAGCGGGATCCTCCTACGAGCAGTACTTC
TRBJ2-5	-	TRBV18	few	CASSPRPGLETQYF	TGTGCCAGCTCACCGAGGCCGGGTTTGGAGACCCAGTACTTC
TRBJ2-1	-	TRBV6-2/TRBV6-3	many	CASRAGSSYNEQFF	TGTGCCAGCCGAGCGGGCAGCTCCTACAATGAGCAGTTCTTC
TRBJ2-2	-	TRBV5-5	-	CASSPTVSTGELFF	TGTGCCAGCAGCCCAACAGTGAGCACCGGGGAGCTGTTTTTT
TRBJ1-5	-	TRBV28	few	CASRHRGITEPQHF	TGTGCCAGCAGGCATAGGGGAATCACAGAGCCCCAGCATTTT
TRBJ1-5	TRBD1	TRBV15	-	CATSTRQGDQPQHF	TGTGCCACCAGCACCCGACAGGGGGATCAGCCCCAGCATTTT
TRBJ1-5	-	TRBV12-3/TRBV12-4	-	CASSDSGGNQPQHF	TGTGCCAGCTCCGATAGTGGGGGGAATCAGCCCCAGCATTTT
TRBJ1-5	-	TRBV7-2	many	CASSLAPGAGNQPQHF	TGTGCCAGCAGCTTAGCGCCGGGGGCGGGCAATCAGCCCCAGCATTTT
TRBJ1-1	-	TRBV28	-	CASSFPGTEAFF	TGTGCCAGCAGTTTCCCGGGCACTGAAGCTTTCTTT